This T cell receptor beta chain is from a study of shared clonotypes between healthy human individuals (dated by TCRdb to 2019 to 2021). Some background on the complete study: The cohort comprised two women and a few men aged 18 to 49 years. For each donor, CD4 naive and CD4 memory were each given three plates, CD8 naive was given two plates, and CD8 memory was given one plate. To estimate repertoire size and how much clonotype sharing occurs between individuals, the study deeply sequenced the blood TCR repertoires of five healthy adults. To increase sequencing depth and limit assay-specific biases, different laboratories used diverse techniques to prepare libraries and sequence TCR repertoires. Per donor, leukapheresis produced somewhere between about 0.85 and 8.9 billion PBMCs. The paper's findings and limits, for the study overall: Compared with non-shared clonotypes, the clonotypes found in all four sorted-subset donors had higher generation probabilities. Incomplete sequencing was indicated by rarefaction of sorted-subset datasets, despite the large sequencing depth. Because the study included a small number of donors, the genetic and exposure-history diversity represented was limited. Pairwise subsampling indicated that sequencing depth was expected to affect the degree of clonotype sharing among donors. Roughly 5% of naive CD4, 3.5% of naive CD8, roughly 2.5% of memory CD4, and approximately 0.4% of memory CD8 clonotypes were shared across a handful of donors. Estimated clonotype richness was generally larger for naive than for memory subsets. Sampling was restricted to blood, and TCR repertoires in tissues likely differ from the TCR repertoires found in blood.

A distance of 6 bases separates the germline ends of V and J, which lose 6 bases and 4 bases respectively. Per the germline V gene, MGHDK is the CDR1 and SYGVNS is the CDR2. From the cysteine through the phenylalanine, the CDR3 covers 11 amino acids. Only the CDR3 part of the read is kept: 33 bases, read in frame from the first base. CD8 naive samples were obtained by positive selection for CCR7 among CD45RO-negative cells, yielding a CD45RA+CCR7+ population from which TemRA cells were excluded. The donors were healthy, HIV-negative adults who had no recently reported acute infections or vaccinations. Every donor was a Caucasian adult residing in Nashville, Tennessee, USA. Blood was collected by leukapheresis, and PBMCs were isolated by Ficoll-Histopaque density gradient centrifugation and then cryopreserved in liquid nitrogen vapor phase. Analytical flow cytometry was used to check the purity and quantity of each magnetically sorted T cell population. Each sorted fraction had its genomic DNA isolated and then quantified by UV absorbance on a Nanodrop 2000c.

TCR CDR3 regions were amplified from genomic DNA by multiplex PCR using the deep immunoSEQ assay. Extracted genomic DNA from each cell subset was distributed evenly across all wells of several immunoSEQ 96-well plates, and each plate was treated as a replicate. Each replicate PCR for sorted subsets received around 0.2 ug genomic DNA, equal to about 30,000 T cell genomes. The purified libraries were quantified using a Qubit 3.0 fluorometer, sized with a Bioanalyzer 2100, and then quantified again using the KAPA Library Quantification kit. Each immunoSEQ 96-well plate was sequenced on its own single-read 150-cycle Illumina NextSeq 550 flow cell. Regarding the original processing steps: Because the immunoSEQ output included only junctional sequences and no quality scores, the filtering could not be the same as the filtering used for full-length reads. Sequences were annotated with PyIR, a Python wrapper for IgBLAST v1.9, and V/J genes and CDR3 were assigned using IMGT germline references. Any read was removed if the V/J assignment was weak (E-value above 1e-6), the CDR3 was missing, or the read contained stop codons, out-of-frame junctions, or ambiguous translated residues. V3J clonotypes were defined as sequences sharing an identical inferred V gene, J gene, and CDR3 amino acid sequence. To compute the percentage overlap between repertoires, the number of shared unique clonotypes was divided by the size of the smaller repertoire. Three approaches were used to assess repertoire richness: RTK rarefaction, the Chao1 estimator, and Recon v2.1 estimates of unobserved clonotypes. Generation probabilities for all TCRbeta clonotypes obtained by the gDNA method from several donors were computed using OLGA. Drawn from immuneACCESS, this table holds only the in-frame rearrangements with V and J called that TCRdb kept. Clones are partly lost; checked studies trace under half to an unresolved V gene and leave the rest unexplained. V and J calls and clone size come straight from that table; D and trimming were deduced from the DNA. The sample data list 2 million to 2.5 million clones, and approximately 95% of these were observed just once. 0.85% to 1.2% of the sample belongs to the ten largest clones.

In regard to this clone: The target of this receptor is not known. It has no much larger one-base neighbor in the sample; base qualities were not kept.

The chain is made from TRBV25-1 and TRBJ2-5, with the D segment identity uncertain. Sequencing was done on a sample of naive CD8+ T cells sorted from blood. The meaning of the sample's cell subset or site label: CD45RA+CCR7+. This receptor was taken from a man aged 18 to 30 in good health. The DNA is TGTGCCAGCAGGCCAGTAGAGACCCAGTACTTC. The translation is CASRPVETQYF.